This is a list of T cell receptor beta chains from one sample in a study of blood T cell repertoires in COVID-19. Data came from immunoSEQ multiplex PCR; TCRdb stores just in-frame clones and leaves some out. Of 270,000 or so clones listed, nearly 90% are singletons. The sequenced material came from peripheral blood. These receptors all come from a woman aged 25 to 39 with COVID-19, enrolled during active disease. The conserved cysteine and the conserved F or W are not part of the CDR3 here. A D gene is named only where the DNA matches it firmly.

V gene,D gene,J gene,CDR3 protein
TRBV19,.,TRBJ1-1,ASIEYWGNTEAF
TRBV11-3,.,TRBJ1-5,ASSPPLERVYSNQPQH
TRBV6-5,.,TRBJ2-7,ASRGEGREQY
TRBV7-7,.,TRBJ2-1,ASSQGLQSGEQF
TRBV24-1,TRBD1,TRBJ2-2,ATSDVTGTGDTGELF
TRBV27,.,TRBJ2-3,ASSLAGSGDTQY
TRBV4-1,TRBD1,TRBJ2-5,ASSSTTGGFQTQY
TRBV18,.,TRBJ2-7,ASTSLRGSYEQY
TRBV19,.,TRBJ2-2,ASQEQVFANTGELF
TRBV6-1,TRBD1,TRBJ2-7,ASSEWDRSYEQY
TRBV5-1,.,TRBJ1-1,ASSFSQGLNTEAF
TRBV5-6,TRBD1,TRBJ1-2,ASSPGTGGSYT
TRBV5-1,TRBD2,TRBJ2-5,ASSLLPGLAGAQETQY
TRBV3-1/TRBV3-2,.,TRBJ2-7,ASSQAQGQY
TRBV5-1,TRBD1,TRBJ1-1,ASSPRTGPNLDTEAF
TRBV5-1,.,TRBJ2-2,ASSLTQGKTGELF
TRBV2,TRBD2,TRBJ2-5,ASSAGSGGARSQQETQY
TRBV27,.,TRBJ1-1,ASSLSGEGNTEAF
TRBV19,.,TRBJ2-7,ASSMGSKAYEQY
TRBV4-1,.,TRBJ2-5,ASSTHTGTNQETQY
TRBV18,.,TRBJ1-4,ASSPLHSATNEKLF
TRBV25-1,.,TRBJ1-2,ASSEYGRIDYGYT
TRBV24-1,TRBD1,TRBJ1-4,ATSDFDRGPEKLF
TRBV5-1,.,TRBJ1-1,ASSWLQGNTEAF